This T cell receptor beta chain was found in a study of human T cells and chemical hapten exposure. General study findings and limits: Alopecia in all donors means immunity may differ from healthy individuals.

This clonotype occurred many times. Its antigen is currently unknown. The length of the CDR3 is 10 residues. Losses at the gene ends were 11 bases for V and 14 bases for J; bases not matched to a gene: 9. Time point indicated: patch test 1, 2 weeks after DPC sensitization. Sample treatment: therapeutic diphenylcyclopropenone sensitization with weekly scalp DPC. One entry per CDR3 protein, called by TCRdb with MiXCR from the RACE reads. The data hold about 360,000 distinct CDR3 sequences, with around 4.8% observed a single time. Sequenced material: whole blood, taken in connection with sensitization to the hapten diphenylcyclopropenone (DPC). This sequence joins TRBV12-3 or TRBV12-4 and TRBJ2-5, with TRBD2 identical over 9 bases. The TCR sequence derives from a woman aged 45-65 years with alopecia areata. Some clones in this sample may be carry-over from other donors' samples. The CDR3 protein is CASGGGVVYF. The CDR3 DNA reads TGTGCCTCCGGCGGGGGGGTGGTTTACTTC.